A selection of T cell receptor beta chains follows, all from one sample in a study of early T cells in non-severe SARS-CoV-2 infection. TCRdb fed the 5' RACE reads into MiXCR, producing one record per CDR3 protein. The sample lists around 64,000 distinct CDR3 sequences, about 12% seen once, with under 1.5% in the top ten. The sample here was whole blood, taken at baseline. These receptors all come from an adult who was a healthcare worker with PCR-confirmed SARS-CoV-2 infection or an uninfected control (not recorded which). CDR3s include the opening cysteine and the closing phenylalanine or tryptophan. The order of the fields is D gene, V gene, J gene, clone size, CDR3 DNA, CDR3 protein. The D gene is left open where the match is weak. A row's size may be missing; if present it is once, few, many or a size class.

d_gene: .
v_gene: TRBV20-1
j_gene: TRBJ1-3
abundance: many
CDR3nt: TGCAGTGCTAGACCTCGGCGCGGGTCGGGAAACACCATATATTTT
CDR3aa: CSARPRRGSGNTIYF

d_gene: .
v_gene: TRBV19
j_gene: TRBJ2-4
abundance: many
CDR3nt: TGTGCCAGTAGTACAGCCCGGGCCAAAAACATTCAGTACTTC
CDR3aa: CASSTARAKNIQYF

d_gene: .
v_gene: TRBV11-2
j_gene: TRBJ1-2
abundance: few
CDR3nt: TGTGCCAGCAGCTTTCTTTCAAGTGATGGCTACACCTTC
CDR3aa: CASSFLSSDGYTF

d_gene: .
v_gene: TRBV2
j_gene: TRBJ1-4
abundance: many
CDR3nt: TGTGCCAGCAGTGGAGCACAGGCAACTAATGAAAAACTGTTTTTT
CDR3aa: CASSGAQATNEKLFF

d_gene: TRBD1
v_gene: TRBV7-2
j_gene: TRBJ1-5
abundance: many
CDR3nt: TGTGCCAGCAAGGAGGGGGCAGGACAGCCCCAGCATTTT
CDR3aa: CASKEGAGQPQHF

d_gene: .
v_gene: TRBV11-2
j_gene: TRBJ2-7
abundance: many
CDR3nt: TGTGCCAGCAGCTTCGTTAGGGACCCCTACGAGCAGTACTTC
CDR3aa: CASSFVRDPYEQYF

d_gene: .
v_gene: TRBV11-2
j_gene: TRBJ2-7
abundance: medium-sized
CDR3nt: TGTGCCAGCAGCCTTACTAGGAACGAGCAGTACTTC
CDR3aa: CASSLTRNEQYF

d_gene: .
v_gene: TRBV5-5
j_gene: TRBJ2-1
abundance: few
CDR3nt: TGTGCCAGCAGCTTCCTCTATGAGCAGTTCTTC
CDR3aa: CASSFLYEQFF

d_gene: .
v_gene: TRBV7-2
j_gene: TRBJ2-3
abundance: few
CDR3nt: TGTGCCAGCAGCTTAATCAGCGGGCTCACAGATACGCAGTATTTT
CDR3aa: CASSLISGLTDTQYF

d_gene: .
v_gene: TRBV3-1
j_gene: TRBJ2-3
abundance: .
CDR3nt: TGTGCCAGCAGCCAAGATTGGGGGCCGGGAGGCACAGATACGCAGTATTTT
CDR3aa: CASSQDWGPGGTDTQYF

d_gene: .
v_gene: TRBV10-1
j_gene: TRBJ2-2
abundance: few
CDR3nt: TGCGCCAGCAGTGAGAGGGTCCGGGGGGAGCTGTTTTTT
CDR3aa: CASSERVRGELFF

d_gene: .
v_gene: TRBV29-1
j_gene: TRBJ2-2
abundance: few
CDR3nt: TGCAGCGTTTACCGGGAGAACTCGAACACCGGGGAGCTGTTTTTT
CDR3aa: CSVYRENSNTGELFF

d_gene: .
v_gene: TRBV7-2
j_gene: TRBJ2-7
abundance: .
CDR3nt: TGTGCCAGCAGCTTAGGTTGGGGAAGACAAACCCCTTACGAGCAGTACTTC
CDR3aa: CASSLGWGRQTPYEQYF

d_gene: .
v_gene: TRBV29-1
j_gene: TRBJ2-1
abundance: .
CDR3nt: TGCAGCGTTGAAAAAACTACCTCCTACAATGAGCAGTTCTTC
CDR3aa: CSVEKTTSYNEQFF

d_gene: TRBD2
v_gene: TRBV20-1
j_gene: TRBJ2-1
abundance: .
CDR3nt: TGCAGTGCGAGTCCTCTAGCGGGAGATCTCAATGAGCAGTTCTTC
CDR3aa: CSASPLAGDLNEQFF

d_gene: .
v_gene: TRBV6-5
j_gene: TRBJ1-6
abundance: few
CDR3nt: TGTGCCAGCGGTCGTTTGTGGGATTCACCCCTCCACTTT
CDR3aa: CASGRLWDSPLHF

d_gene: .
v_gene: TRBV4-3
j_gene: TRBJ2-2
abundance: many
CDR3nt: TGCGCCAGCAGCCAAAATGGGGGAAAGAACACCGGGGAGCTGTTTTTT
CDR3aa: CASSQNGGKNTGELFF

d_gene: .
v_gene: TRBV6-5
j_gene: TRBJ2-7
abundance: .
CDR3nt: TGTGCCAGCAGTTACTCGAGGAGACAGGCCTACGAGCAGTACTTC
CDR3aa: CASSYSRRQAYEQYF

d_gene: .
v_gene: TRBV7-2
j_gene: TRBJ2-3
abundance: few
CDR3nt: TGTGCCAGCAGCCCCCTCGGGGCGGCTAGCACAGATACGCAGTATTTT
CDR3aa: CASSPLGAASTDTQYF

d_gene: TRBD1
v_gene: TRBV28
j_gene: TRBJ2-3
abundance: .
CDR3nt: TGTGCCAGCAGTTTGGCCCAGGGGGCCACAGATACGCAGTATTTT
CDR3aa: CASSLAQGATDTQYF

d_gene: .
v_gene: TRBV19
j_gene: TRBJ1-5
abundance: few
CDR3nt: TGTGCCAGTACCCCGCGGGACAGCAATCAGCCCCAGCATTTT
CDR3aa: CASTPRDSNQPQHF

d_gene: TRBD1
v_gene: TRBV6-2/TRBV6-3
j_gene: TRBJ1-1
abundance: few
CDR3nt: TGTGCCAGCAGTCCCCCGGGACAGGCGATGAACACTGAAGCTTTCTTT
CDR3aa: CASSPPGQAMNTEAFF

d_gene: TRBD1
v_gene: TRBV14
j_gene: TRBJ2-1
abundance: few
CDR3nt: TGTGCCAGCAGCCCCTCCACTTGGACAGGGCCCTGGGGGCAGTTCTTC
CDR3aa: CASSPSTWTGPWGQFF

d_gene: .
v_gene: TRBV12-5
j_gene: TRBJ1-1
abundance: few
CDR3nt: TGTGCTAGTGGTCTCCCGGCCCCGAGGACTGAAGCTTTCTTT
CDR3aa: CASGLPAPRTEAFF